This T cell receptor (beta chain) is from a study of cytomegalovirus exposure and HLA in healthy donors. About this clone itself: Antigen specificity is unknown.

TCRdb keeps only in-frame clones here, not all; method: immunoSEQ multiplex PCR. Of roughly 50,000 clones detected, approximately 90% appear once; the ten largest clones hold about 8.8%. CDR3 length equals 14 residues. Trimming pared 8 bases from V and 0 bases from J, leaving 14 bases between. Germline V lookup: CDR1 MGHDK, CDR2 SYGVNS. Study conclusions and caveats: The dataset shows that most TCR sequences were rare, while some public TCRs occurred in many donors. Testing in vitro showed a few CMV-associated chains specific for CMV antigens.

The V and J genes are TRBV25-1 and TRBJ2-7; maybe TRBD2 (6 bases). The sample comprised PBMCs. The TCR was taken from a woman younger than 30 in good health and CMV-seropositive. The CDR3 region is CASSRHGSSYEQYF. CDR3 sequence (DNA): TGTGCCAGCTCCAGACACGGGAGCTCCTACGAGCAGTACTTC.